This T cell receptor beta chain derives from a study of cytomegalovirus exposure and HLA in healthy donors. This CDR3 has 14 residues. Trimming shortened V by 5 bases and J by 9 bases, and 15 bases separated the two germline ends. The germline V gene encodes CDR1 SGHRS and CDR2 YFSETQ. This PCR relied on a set of 60 Vbeta primers and 13 Jbeta primers. Assay used: immunoSEQ multiplex PCR; TCRdb lists only in-frame clones, some missing. Among about 68,000 clones listed, about 81% were seen once. The sequence was obtained from a human donor in good health. The sequenced material came from PBMCs. J is TRBJ1-6 and V is TRBV5-1, with D possibly being TRBD1 (6 bases). The CDR3 sequence: CASRPRTEGSPLHF. The CDR3 nucleotides are TGCGCCAGCAGGCCCCGGACAGAGGGTTCACCCCTCCACTTT.